These 16 T cell receptor beta chains were sequenced from one sample in a study of cytomegalovirus exposure and HLA in healthy donors. Use of 60 Vbeta and 13 Jbeta primers characterized the PCR. Some clones are missing from TCRdb's copy, which holds only in-frame ones; the method was immunoSEQ multiplex PCR. This sample has some 200,000 clones; roughly 87% occur once, and the top ten carry 1.6%. Sequencing was performed on PBMCs. The source of these receptors is a man aged 45-65 years in good health and CMV-seronegative.

The gene calls are TRBV25-1 and TRBJ2-3, with D uncertain. V was cut by 2 bases and J by 4 bases, with 4 bases left in between. CDR1 and CDR2 from the germline V gene are MGHDK and SYGVNS. The CDR3 consists of 12 residues. The CDR3 is CASSEQADTQYF. The DNA for the CDR3 is TGTGCCAGCAGTGAACAGGCAGATACGCAGTATTTT.

This clone was recorded only once. The chain uses TRBV9 and TRBJ2-3; 9 bases agree with TRBD2. In germline, CDR1 is SGDLS, CDR2 YYNGEE. V gave up 3 bases and J gave up 2 bases; unmatched junction bases: 7. The CDR3 runs to 16 residues. Here the CDR3 reads CASSAGTSISTDTQYF. CDR3 bases: TGTGCCAGCAGCGCCGGGACTAGCATTTCCACAGATACGCAGTATTTT.

This clone has more than one count but fewer than ten. This chain connects TRBV5-4 to TRBJ1-5; TRBD1 aligns across 7 bases. The V gene end was trimmed by 3 bases and the J gene end by 4 bases; junction bases not matched to a gene: 7. The germline V gene encodes CDR1 SGHNT and CDR2 YYREEE (reference sequence). This CDR3 spans 15 amino acids. Here the CDR3 reads CASSWDSAPNQPQHF. DNA for the CDR3: TGTGCCAGCAGCTGGGACAGCGCCCCAAATCAGCCCCAGCATTTT.

The chain is built from TRBV19 and TRBJ1-1, with D tentatively TRBD1 (5 bases). Germline lookup yields CDR1 LNHDA and CDR2 SQIVND (reference sequence). Trimming took off 1 base at V and 0 bases at J, with 9 bases between the two ends. The length of the CDR3 is 15 residues. For the CDR3, the DNA is TGTGCCAGTAGTATAGTCCGGACACTGAACACTGAAGCTTTCTTT. Protein sequence: CASSIVRTLNTEAFF.

The chain links TRBV5-4 to TRBJ2-7; D is possibly TRBD2 (5 bases). Germline CDR1 and CDR2: SGHNT and YYREEE (reference sequence). The CDR3 loop spans 14 amino acids. The ends were cut back, 0 bases at V and 7 bases at J, with 14 bases in the middle. The CDR3 spells CASSLGGLLGEQYF. The DNA of the CDR3 is TGTGCCAGCAGCTTGGGCGGACTGCTCGGGGAGCAGTACTTC. Full variable domain (rest looked up from reference TRBV5-4 and TRBJ2-7): ETGVTQSPTHLIKTRGQQVTLRCSSQSGHNTVSWYQQALGQGPQFIFQYYREEENGRGNFPPRFSGLQFPNYSSELNVNALELDDSALYLCASSLGGLLGEQYFGPGTRLTVT.

The chain joins TRBV9 to TRBJ2-5; possibly TRBD1 for D (6 bases). This CDR3 is 14 amino acids long. Germline loops: CDR1 SGDLS, CDR2 YYNGEE. The V end lost 2 bases, the J end lost 1 base, and 9 bases lay between the germline ends. The CDR3 nucleotides read TGTGCCAGCAGCGTTATAGGGGGCCAAGAGACCCAGTACTTC. Amino acid sequence: CASSVIGGQETQYF.

This chain connects TRBV11-1 to TRBJ1-1; weak D call: TRBD1 (6 bases). CDR1 is SGHAT and CDR2 is FQDESV in the germline V gene (reference sequence). The CDR3 length is 16 residues. V lost 0 bases and J lost 0, with 11 bases in between. This chain's CDR3 is CASSLALTGMNTEAFF. Written as DNA, the CDR3 is TGTGCCAGCAGCTTAGCCCTTACAGGGATGAACACTGAAGCTTTCTTT.

This chain uses TRBV27 with TRBJ1-2; D is unresolved. The germline CDR1 and CDR2 sequences are MNHEY and SMNVEV (reference sequence). There are 15 residues in the CDR3. V was trimmed by 6 bases and J by 1 base, leaving 15 bases between them. CDR3 DNA: TGTGCCAGCAGCCGCTATCTAACAGATAACTATGGCTACACCTTC. Its protein is CASSRYLTDNYGYTF.

The chain recombines TRBV11-1 with TRBJ1-4, with 8 nucleotides matching TRBD1. V lost 5 bases, J lost 4 bases, and 3 bases stayed unmatched. Germline assignment: CDR1 SGHAT and CDR2 FQDESV (reference sequence). The CDR3 is 14 amino acids. CDR3 nucleotide sequence: TGTGCCAGCAGCCGGGACAGGCGTAATGAAAAACTGTTTTTT. Its translation is CASSRDRRNEKLFF.

This sequence joins TRBV5-1 and TRBJ1-5, with 9 bases that match TRBD1. In germline, CDR1 is SGHRS, CDR2 YFSETQ. Losses at the gene ends were 2 bases for V and 5 bases for J; bases not matched to a gene: 8. The CDR3 spans 16 residues. CDR3 in DNA: TGCGCCAGCAGCTTATTACCACAGGGGGCCGATCAGCCCCAGCATTTT. As protein: CASSLLPQGADQPQHF.

The genes are TRBV9 and TRBJ2-2; 8 bases agree with TRBD1. The CDR3 runs 15 residues. In germline, CDR1 is SGDLS, CDR2 YYNGEE. With V trimmed by 4 bases and J by 4 bases, 6 bases remained unmatched. In DNA, the CDR3 is TGTGCCAGCAGCTGGACAGGGACAACCACCGGGGAGCTGTTTTTT. This translates into CASSWTGTTTGELFF.

V usage is TRBV4-1 and J usage is TRBJ2-5, with TRBD2 as a possible D gene (5 bases). Germline V gene data show CDR1 as MGHRA and CDR2 as YSYEKL. V shed 4 bases and J shed 0 bases, with 9 bases lying between them. The CDR3 consists of 14 residues. The CDR3 sequence is CASSRAVYQETQYF. CDR3 nucleotides: TGCGCCAGCAGCCGAGCGGTGTACCAAGAGACCCAGTACTTC.

In DNA, the CDR3 is TGTGCCAGCAGCCAAGACCTAGCGGGAGTTTTGGAGACCCAGTACTTC. Translation gives CASSQDLAGVLETQYF. This chain joins TRBV14 and TRBJ2-5; 10 bases agree with TRBD2. J was trimmed by 5 bases and V by 0 bases; bases with no gene match: 6. The CDR3 covers 16 residues. Germline V gives CDR1 SGHDN, CDR2 FVKESK.

This clone appeared once. The chain carries TRBV9 and TRBJ2-5, with TRBD2 matching 12 bases. V was clipped by 0 bases and J by 5 bases; unmatched bases: 8. From germline, CDR1 is SGDLS and CDR2 YYNGEE. The CDR3 has 17 amino acids. CDR3 sequence: CASSVGLAGGPTETQYF. The DNA for the CDR3 is TGTGCCAGCAGCGTAGGGCTAGCGGGAGGGCCGACGGAGACCCAGTACTTC.

This chain connects TRBV19 to TRBJ2-2; D is perhaps TRBD2 (6 bases). The length of the CDR3 is 17 residues. Germline CDR1 LNHDA, CDR2 SQIVND (reference sequence). Trimming took off 6 bases at V and 1 base at J, with 18 bases between the two ends. CDR3 loop: CASSPLALGLNTGELFF. Written as DNA, the CDR3 is TGTGCCAGTAGCCCGCTAGCGCTCGGCCTGAACACCGGGGAGCTGTTTTTT. Using reference TRBV19 and TRBJ2-2 for the parts outside the CDR3, the full variable domain is DGGITQSPKYLFRKEGQNVTLSCEQNLNHDAMYWYRQDPGQGLRLIYYSQIVNDFQKGDIAEGYSVSREKKESFPLTVTSAQKNPTAFYLCASSPLALGLNTGELFFGEGSRLTVL.

The CDR3 loop is CASSLPPSGVVYEQYF. CDR3 bases: TGCGCCAGCAGCTTGCCGCCTAGCGGGGTGGTCTACGAGCAGTACTTC. This chain connects TRBV5-1 to TRBJ2-7; TRBD2 aligns across 9 bases. CDR3 length: 16 residues. Unmatched junction bases numbered 8, after V lost 1 base and J lost 3 bases. Germline assignment: CDR1 SGHRS and CDR2 YFSETQ. The whole variable domain, remainder taken from reference TRBV5-1 and TRBJ2-7, is KAGVTQTPRYLIKTRGQQVTLSCSPISGHRSVSWYQQTPGQGLQFLFEYFSETQRNKGNFPGRFSGRQFSNSRSEMNVSTLELGDSALYLCASSLPPSGVVYEQYFGPGTRLTVT.